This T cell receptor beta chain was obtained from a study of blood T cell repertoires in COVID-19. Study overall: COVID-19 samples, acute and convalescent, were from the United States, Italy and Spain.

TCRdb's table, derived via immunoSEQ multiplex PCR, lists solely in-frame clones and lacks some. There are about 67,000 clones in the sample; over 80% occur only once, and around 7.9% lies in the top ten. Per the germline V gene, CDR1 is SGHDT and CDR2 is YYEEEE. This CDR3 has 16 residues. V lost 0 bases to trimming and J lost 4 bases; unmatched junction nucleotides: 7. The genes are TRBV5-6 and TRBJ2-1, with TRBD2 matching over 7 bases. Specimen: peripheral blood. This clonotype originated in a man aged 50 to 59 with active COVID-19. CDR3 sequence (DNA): TGTGCCAGCAGCTTGGCCGACAGCGGGATGTACAATGAGCAGTTCTTC. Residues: CASSLADSGMYNEQFF. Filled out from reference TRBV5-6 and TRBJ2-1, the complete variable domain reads DAGVTQSPTHLIKTRGQQVTLRCSPKSGHDTVSWYQQALGQGPQFIFQYYEEEERQRGNFPDRFSGHQFPNYSSELNVNALLLGDSALYLCASSLADSGMYNEQFFGPGTRLTVL.